Detailed here is one TCR beta chain. The antigen is undetermined. The data were obtained in a study of T cell repertoires in cytomegalovirus infection. For the study at large: Public TCR beta signatures indicated both CMV infection and matching HLA type. Study results and limitations: Cumulative public TCR beta family frequency identified carriers of CMV plus the relevant HLA. Dominating the ex vivo response were TCR beta clonotypes that were CMV-specific and HLA-C-restricted.

The germline V gene encodes CDR1 SGHRS and CDR2 YFSETQ. J was trimmed by 3 bases and V by 1 base; bases with no gene match: 7. The CDR3 has 16 amino acids. MiXCR, applied by TCRdb to the reads, yields one record per CDR3 protein. Among 500,000 to 600,000 distinct CDR3 sequences listed, approximately 15% were seen once. The TCR originated in a human donor in good health (CMV status not recorded). Some clones in this sample may be carry-over from other donors' samples. The chain employs TRBV5-1 and TRBJ2-1; 7 bases map to TRBD1. What was sequenced was CD8+ T cells from PBMCs. This chain's CDR3 is CASSLTGTAYYNEQFF. As DNA, the CDR3 is TGCGCCAGCAGCTTGACCGGGACAGCTTACTACAATGAGCAGTTCTTC.